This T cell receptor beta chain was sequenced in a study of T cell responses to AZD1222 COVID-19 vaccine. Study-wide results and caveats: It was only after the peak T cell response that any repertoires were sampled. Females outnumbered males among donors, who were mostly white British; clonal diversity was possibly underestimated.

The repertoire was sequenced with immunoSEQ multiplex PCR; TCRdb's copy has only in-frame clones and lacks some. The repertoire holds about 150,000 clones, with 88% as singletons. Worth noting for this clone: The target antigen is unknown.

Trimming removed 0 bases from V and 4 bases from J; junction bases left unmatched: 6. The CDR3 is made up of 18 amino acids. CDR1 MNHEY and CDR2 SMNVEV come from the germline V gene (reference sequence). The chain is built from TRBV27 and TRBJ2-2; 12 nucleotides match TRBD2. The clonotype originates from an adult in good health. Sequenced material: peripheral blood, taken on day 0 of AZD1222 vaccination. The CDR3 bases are TGTGCCAGCAGTTTATCGGCTAGCGGGGGGGCCATCACCGGGGAGCTGTTTTTT. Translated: CASSLSASGGAITGELFF.